A selection of T cell receptor beta chains follows, all from one sample in a study of blood T cell repertoires in COVID-19. The protocol was immunoSEQ multiplex PCR, while the TCRdb copy is restricted to in-frame clones and leaves out a portion. Of just over 200,000 clones in the sample, roughly 80% are singletons; the top ten hold less than 7%. The specimen sequenced was peripheral blood. The receptors stem from a woman aged 70 to 79 with acute or convalescent COVID-19. CDR3s include the opening cysteine and the closing phenylalanine or tryptophan. D genes are given only for firm matches. Part of the rows lack a size; the others show once, few, many or a class for expanded clones.

j_call	v_call	d_call	clone_size	cdr3_nt	cdr3_aa
TRBJ1-1	TRBV27	NA	NA	TGTGCCAGCAGTAAGAACAGGGAGAACACTGAAGCTTTCTTT	CASSKNRENTEAFF
TRBJ2-7	TRBV5-4	NA	NA	TGTGCCAGCAGCTGGGGACTCTACGAGCAGTACTTC	CASSWGLYEQYF
TRBJ2-7	TRBV5-5	TRBD1	NA	TGTGCCAGCAGCTTGGGGATAGGGACAGGGGAGTTCGAGCAGTACTTC	CASSLGIGTGEFEQYF
TRBJ1-5	TRBV27	TRBD1	NA	TGTGCCAGCAGTTTAAGAGGGGGCTCGGTTCAGCCCCAGCATTTT	CASSLRGGSVQPQHF
TRBJ1-1	TRBV18	NA	NA	TGTGCCAGCTCGCCCGGGGTGGGCACTGAAGCTTTCTTT	CASSPGVGTEAFF
TRBJ1-1	TRBV5-4	TRBD1	NA	TGTGCCAGCAGCCTCCGGACAGGGCACACTGAAGCTTTCTTT	CASSLRTGHTEAFF
TRBJ2-7	TRBV5-1	TRBD2	few	TGCGCCAGCAGCCCCCCCGGGACTAGCGTGAACGAGCAGTACTTC	CASSPPGTSVNEQYF
TRBJ1-3	TRBV3-1/TRBV3-2	NA	NA	TGTGCCAGCAGCCAACTTTCTGGAAACACCATATATTTT	CASSQLSGNTIYF
TRBJ2-5	TRBV20-1	NA	once	TGCAGTGCTAGAGATCGGGAGACCCAGTACTTC	CSARDRETQYF
TRBJ2-2	TRBV13	TRBD1	NA	TGTGCCAGCAGCCTAACAGGGGGAAGGAACACCGGGGAGCTGTTTTTT	CASSLTGGRNTGELFF
TRBJ2-5	TRBV18	TRBD2	few	TGTGCCAGCTCACCATCGGGAGGCGAGACCCAGTACTTC	CASSPSGGETQYF
TRBJ1-4	TRBV12-3/TRBV12-4	NA	once	TGTGCCAGCAGTTTGGGGCAGGAAAAACTGTTTTTT	CASSLGQEKLFF
TRBJ2-5	TRBV28	NA	NA	TGTGCCAGCAGTTTAGTACAGGAGCCGTGGGAGACCCAGTACTTC	CASSLVQEPWETQYF
TRBJ2-1	TRBV18	TRBD2	NA	TGTGCCAGCTCACCAGGGACTAGCGGCAATGAGCAGTTCTTC	CASSPGTSGNEQFF
TRBJ2-5	TRBV5-1	TRBD2	NA	TGCGCCAGCAGCTTTGGCGGGAGTCCCCAAGAGACCCAGTACTTC	CASSFGGSPQETQYF
TRBJ1-6	TRBV7-2	TRBD1	few	TGTGCCAGCAGCACCGGGACAGGGGACTATAATTCACCCCTCCACTTT	CASSTGTGDYNSPLHF
TRBJ1-5	TRBV19	NA	NA	TGTGCCAGTACCCCGATTGGGGGGGGCTCTCAGCCCCAGCATTTT	CASTPIGGGSQPQHF
TRBJ1-1	TRBV21-1	NA	NA	TGTGCCAGCAGCCGCGGGGGACGGACAGGGGGCGAGAGCACTGAAGCTTTCTTT	CASSRGGRTGGESTEAFF
TRBJ2-4	TRBV4-1	TRBD1	many	TGCGCCAGCAGCCAAGTCTCAGGGGGCAGGAACATTCAGTACTTC	CASSQVSGGRNIQYF
TRBJ2-2	TRBV9	NA	NA	TGTGCCAGCAGCCCCCGAGGGACCGGGGAGCTGTTTTTT	CASSPRGTGELFF
TRBJ2-7	TRBV28	TRBD2	NA	TGTGCCAGCAGTTTAGGGCTAGCGGGCTACGAGCAGTACTTC	CASSLGLAGYEQYF
TRBJ1-1	TRBV3-1/TRBV3-2	NA	NA	TGTGCCAGCAGCCGATCAGGGAACACTGAAGCTTTCTTT	CASSRSGNTEAFF
TRBJ2-7	TRBV2	TRBD2	NA	TGTGCCAGCAGTAAGACTAGCGGGGTGCCCTACGAGCAGTACTTC	CASSKTSGVPYEQYF
TRBJ1-6	TRBV15	TRBD1	few	TGTGCCACCAGCAGAGGGCAACAGGGGGCAACCTATAATTCACCCCTCCACTTT	CATSRGQQGATYNSPLHF
TRBJ2-7	TRBV6-5	TRBD1	NA	TGTGCCAGCCTTAGCTGGACAGGCTCCTACGAGCAGTACTTC	CASLSWTGSYEQYF
TRBJ2-7	TRBV5-4	NA	once	TGTGCCAGCAGAGGGGACATCTCCTACGAGCAGTACTTC	CASRGDISYEQYF
TRBJ1-1	TRBV3-1/TRBV3-2	NA	NA	TGTGCCAGCAGCCGTCGAACTGAGAACACTGAAGCTTTCTTT	CASSRRTENTEAFF
TRBJ1-1	TRBV30	NA	NA	TGTGCCTGGAGTGTACTGCGGGTTGAACCGGCTGAAGCTTTCTTT	CAWSVLRVEPAEAFF
TRBJ2-7	TRBV5-1	TRBD2	few	TGCGCCAGCAGCTTGGGAGGGACTAGCGTCTACGAGCAGTACTTC	CASSLGGTSVYEQYF
TRBJ1-2	TRBV7-9	NA	once	TGTGCCAGCAGTGAAGCCACTAACTATGGCTACACCTTC	CASSEATNYGYTF
TRBJ1-3	TRBV3-1/TRBV3-2	NA	NA	TGTGCCAGCAGCCAAGAGGCAGGGGTTGGAAACACCATATATTTT	CASSQEAGVGNTIYF
TRBJ1-5	TRBV15	TRBD1	NA	TGTGCCACAAAGACCGGGACAGCCATTTATAGCAATCAGCCCCAGCATTTT	CATKTGTAIYSNQPQHF
TRBJ2-5	TRBV19	TRBD2	NA	TGTGCCAGTAGTATATCCCCTAGCGGGAGGGTCCAGGAGACCCAGTACTTC	CASSISPSGRVQETQYF